The clone carrying this TCR beta chain was counted at least ten times. Its matching antigen is unknown. The entry originates in a study of T-cell reconstitution after alpha-beta-depleted transplantation in children. Study results and limitations: The authors attributed T-cell counts and diversity one year after transplant mostly to newly produced T cells. By about two months after transplant, alpha-beta T cells reportedly arose from several hundred graft clones that had expanded. After transplant, high TCRbeta diversity at day 60 in some patients arose from surviving recipient T cells and thymic progenitors.

Unique molecular identifiers tagged the TCRbeta library. TCRdb reprocessed the PCR reads via MiXCR and lists one record per CDR3 protein. The table includes around 240,000 distinct CDR3 sequences, around 7.5% detected once. The CDR3 has 12 residues. V was clipped by 4 bases and J by 8 bases, with 11 bases between them. Germline-derived CDR1 and CDR2 are ENHRY and SYGVKD. The receptor was derived from a male patient aged 10 to 17 who had a stem cell transplant for acute lymphoblastic leukemia, so the T cells may come from the graft donor. The chain couples TRBV10-3 to TRBJ1-2, with no clear D. This specimen was PBMCs, mostly from graft donor cells, taken 180 days after TCRalphabeta/CD19-depleted stem cell transplant. In DNA form, the CDR3 reads TGTGCCATCAGTGGGGCCGAGCGAGGCTACACCTTC. Protein product: CAISGAERGYTF.